This T cell receptor beta chain was identified during a study of T cells in Graves' hyperthyroidism and ophthalmopathy. Using RNA transcripts as the source, TCR beta CDR3 regions were amplified. The TCR CDR3 was amplified in a first-round RT-PCR using the HTBI primer set. One entry per CDR3 protein results from TCRdb running MiXCR on the multiplex PCR reads. This repertoire shows some 300,000 distinct CDR3 sequences, about 14% found once; its top ten account for approximately 7.8%. This clonotype was recorded at least ten times. Each diagnosis was grounded in clinical symptoms, serum thyroxine and TRAb, thyroid ultrasound, and orbital computed tomography. Fresh 10 ml peripheral blood yielded PBMCs. The TCR originated in a woman in her 30s with Graves' hyperthyroidism that later progressed to Graves' ophthalmopathy. Sequenced sample: blood.

The CDR3 region has the DNA TGTGCCAGCAGCCAAGGTTCCTACGGGAGTACTGAGCAGTTCTTC. Protein: CASSQGSYGSTEQFF. The J gene is TRBJ2-1, the V gene TRBV3-1; perhaps TRBD2 as D (6 bases). Germline V gives CDR1 LGHDT, CDR2 YNNKEL (reference sequence). V lost 1 base and J lost 9, with 16 bases in between. The CDR3 spans 15 residues.